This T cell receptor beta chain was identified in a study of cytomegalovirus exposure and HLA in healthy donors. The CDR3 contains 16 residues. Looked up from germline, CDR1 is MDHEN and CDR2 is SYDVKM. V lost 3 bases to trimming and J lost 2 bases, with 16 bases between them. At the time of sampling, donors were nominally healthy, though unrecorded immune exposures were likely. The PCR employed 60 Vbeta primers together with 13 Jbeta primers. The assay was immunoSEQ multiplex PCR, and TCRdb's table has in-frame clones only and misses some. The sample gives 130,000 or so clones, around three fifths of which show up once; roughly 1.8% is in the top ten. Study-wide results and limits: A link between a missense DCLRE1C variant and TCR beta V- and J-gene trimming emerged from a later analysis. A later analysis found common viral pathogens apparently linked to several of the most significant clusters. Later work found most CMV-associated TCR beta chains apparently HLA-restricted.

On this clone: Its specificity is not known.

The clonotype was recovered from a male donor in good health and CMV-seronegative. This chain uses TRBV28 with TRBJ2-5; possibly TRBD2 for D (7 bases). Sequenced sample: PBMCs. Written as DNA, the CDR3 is TGTGCCAGCAGTTTTTTGGGGGGGCGGCGACAAGAGACCCAGTACTTC. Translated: CASSFLGGRRQETQYF. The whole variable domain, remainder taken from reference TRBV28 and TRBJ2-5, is DVKVTQSSRYLVKRTGEKVFLECVQDMDHENMFWYRQDPGLGLRLIYFSYDVKMKEKGDIPEGYSVSREKKERFSLILESASTNQTSMYLCASSFLGGRRQETQYFGPGTRLLVL.